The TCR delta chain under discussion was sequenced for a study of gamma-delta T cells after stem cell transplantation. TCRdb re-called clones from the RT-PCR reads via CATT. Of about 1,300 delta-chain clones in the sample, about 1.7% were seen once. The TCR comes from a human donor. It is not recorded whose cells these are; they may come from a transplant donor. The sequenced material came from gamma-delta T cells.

CDR3 residues: CACDRVGDQKYTDKLIF. CDR3 nucleotide sequence: TGTGCCTGTGACAGGGTGGGGGATCAGAAGTACACCGATAAACTCATCTTT. This sequence joins TRDV2 and TRDJ1; TRDD3 agrees at 8 bases. J lost 0 bases, V lost 2 bases, and 10 bases had no gene match. The CDR3 has 17 residues. CDR1 and CDR2 (germline): GEAIGNYY, EKD.